The T cell receptor (beta chain) described here comes from a study of control samples from healthy donors and cancer patients. Clones were sequenced by immunoSEQ multiplex PCR, and TCRdb holds only the in-frame ones, with some missing. Of 65,000 to 85,000 clones listed, 87% are singletons. This CDR3 comprises 18 residues. CDR1 is SGHRS, CDR2 YFSETQ, per germline. V trimming: 4 bases; J trimming: 5 bases; junction bases outside the gene matches: 14. The rearrangement uses TRBV5-1 and TRBJ2-2, with TRBD2 matching 10 bases. This clonotype was obtained from a woman between 45 and 65 years old with head and neck cancer. Sequenced sample: PBMCs. The CDR3 is CASSLTPSGGGRTGELFF. The CDR3 DNA reads TGCGCCAGCAGCCTAACCCCCAGCGGGGGGGGCCGGACCGGGGAGCTGTTTTTT.